Each of the 24 T cell receptor beta chains below was sequenced from the same sample in a study of regulatory T cells in long-lasting Graves disease. Researchers made TCR beta libraries by using iRepertoire HTBI primers and running Arm-PCR on CDR3 regions. TCRdb ran MiXCR on the multiplex PCR reads and lists one entry per CDR3 protein. Of 400,000 or so distinct CDR3 sequences listed, 20% were seen once; the top ten hold less than 25%. Stated time point: persistent/refractory GD, antithyroid drugs over 5 years with positive TRAb. PBMC-extracted RNA yielded the TCR library. Source: peripheral blood mononuclear cells (PBMCs), taken when the disease was refractory, from a patient treated with antithyroid drugs. These receptor sequences come from a female donor with Graves disease.

This clonotype came up many times. This sequence joins TRBV10-3 and TRBJ1-1; TRBD1 is a possible D gene (5 bases). Trimming took off 10 bases at V and 0 bases at J, with 18 bases between the two ends. This CDR3 spans 15 amino acids. CDR1 is ENHRY and CDR2 is SYGVKD in the germline V gene. The CDR3 nucleotides read TGTGCCACACACGCCGGCGGGGCGATGAACACTGAAGCTTTCTTT. It encodes CATHAGGAMNTEAFF.

CDR3 sequence (DNA): TGTGCCAGCAGTGATCCAGTTGGGGAGACCCAGTACTTC. Protein: CASSDPVGETQYF. The gene calls are TRBV25-1 and TRBJ2-5; D is undetermined. Between the trimmed V and J ends, which lost 3 bases and 5 bases, there was a span of 10 bases. The CDR3 is 13 amino acids. Germline V gene sequence: CDR1 MGHDK, CDR2 SYGVNS.

This CDR3 reads CASSPRTGRDIEQFF. The CDR3 bases are TGTGCCAGCAGTCCACGGACAGGGAGGGACATTGAGCAGTTCTTC. V gene TRBV12-3 or TRBV12-4 combines with J gene TRBJ2-1, with a possible D match to TRBD1 (8 bases). This CDR3 is 15 amino acids long. The V gene lost 5 bases and the J gene lost 9 bases, with 20 bases spanning the gap.

This clonotype turned up a few times. The genes are TRBV20-1 and TRBJ1-2, with D unresolved. From germline, CDR1 is DFQATT and CDR2 SNEGSKA (reference sequence). The CDR3 extends over 13 amino acids. Trimming removed 8 bases at V and 6 bases at J, with 19 bases between. DNA of the CDR3: TGCAGTTTCCTAGCTCAGGAGTTGCATGGCTACACCTTC. It codes for CSFLAQELHGYTF.

This clonotype occurred a few times. This chain uses TRBV10-2 with TRBJ2-5; D is ambiguous. The germline V gene has CDR1 WSHSY and CDR2 SAAADI. V was clipped by 3 bases and J by 1 base, with 9 bases between them. CDR3 length: 14 amino acids. The CDR3 protein is CASSEVWTQETQYF. The CDR3, as DNA: TGCGCCAGCAGTGAAGTTTGGACCCAAGAGACCCAGTACTTC.

This clonotype was counted only a few times. This chain joins TRBV18 and TRBJ1-6; D remains unclear. Germline loops: CDR1 KGHSH, CDR2 LQKENI. The CDR3 has 15 amino acids. Trimming left V 11 bases short and J 0 bases short, with 14 bases between. The CDR3 sequence is CAPRTASSYNSPLHF. CDR3 DNA sequence: TGTGCCCCCCGGACGGCGAGCTCCTATAATTCACCCCTCCACTTT.

The rearrangement uses TRBV9 and TRBJ2-2, with 8 bases identical to TRBD2. This CDR3 has 15 residues. V was clipped by 0 bases and J by 5 bases; unmatched bases: 3. The V gene's germline CDR1 is SGDLS and CDR2 YYNGEE. CDR3 nucleotides: TGTGCCAGCAGCGTAGCAACTAGCGGAACCGGGGAGCTGTTTTTT. Encoded protein: CASSVATSGTGELFF.

The chain is built from TRBV19 and TRBJ2-7, with D possibly TRBD2 on 6 matching bases. Germline loops: CDR1 LNHDA, CDR2 SQIVND (reference sequence). This CDR3 spans 16 amino acids. The V end lost 4 bases, the J end lost 3 bases, and 19 bases lay between the germline ends. This chain's CDR3 is CASSTSYRDSFYEQYF. The CDR3 region has the DNA TGTGCCAGTAGTACCTCCTACCGGGACTCCTTCTACGAGCAGTACTTC.

The chain recombines TRBV19 with TRBJ1-5; 9 bases map to TRBD1. Unmatched junction bases numbered 8, after V lost 5 bases and J lost 6 bases. Germline CDR1 LNHDA, CDR2 SQIVND (reference sequence). This CDR3 comprises 15 residues. CDR3 residues: CASSHRGQGGQPQHF. DNA of the CDR3: TGTGCCAGTAGTCACAGGGGGCAAGGAGGTCAGCCCCAGCATTTT.

This clonotype was counted many times. The rearrangement uses TRBV2 and TRBJ1-4; D gene ambiguous. V was cut by 2 bases and J by 7 bases, with 11 bases left in between. Germline CDR1 reads SNHLY; CDR2 reads FYNNEI. The CDR3 is made up of 14 amino acids. The CDR3: CASSESGSGEKLFF. The CDR3 bases are TGTGCCAGCAGTGAATCGGGGTCGGGTGAAAAACTGTTTTTT.

V usage is TRBV7-2 and J usage is TRBJ2-2; D is unclear. CDR3 size: 15 residues. Germline V gene sequence: CDR1 SGHTA, CDR2 FQGNSA. V lost 4 bases, J lost 2 bases, and 11 bases lay in between. The DNA for the CDR3 is TGTGCCAGCAGCTCGATCCTAGTTAACACCGGGGAGCTGTTTTTT. Protein product: CASSSILVNTGELFF. The complete variable domain, with remaining parts taken from reference TRBV7-2 and TRBJ2-2, reads GAGVSQSPSNKVTEKGKDVELRCDPISGHTALYWYRQSLGQGLEFLIYFQGNSAPDKSGLPSDRFSAERTGGSVSTLTIQRTQQEDSAVYLCASSSILVNTGELFFGEGSRLTVL.

The chain recombines TRBV12-5 with TRBJ1-5; TRBD1 is a possible D gene (6 bases). V shed 4 bases and J shed 4 bases, with 8 bases lying between them. The CDR3 is 13 amino acids. Germline lookup yields CDR1 LGHNT and CDR2 FRNRAP. CDR3 region: CASGSTGNQPQHF. CDR3 nucleotides: TGTGCTAGTGGTTCCACAGGGAATCAGCCCCAGCATTTT.

This clonotype was counted ten times or more. The chain links TRBV12-3 or TRBV12-4 to TRBJ2-7; a possible D gene is TRBD2 (5 bases). This CDR3 contains 13 residues. V was cut by 4 bases and J by 5 bases, with 12 bases left in between. The CDR3 region has the DNA TGTGCCAGCAGTTGGTTGTCCGGGGACGAGCAGTACTTC. It yields the protein CASSWLSGDEQYF.

This clonotype was counted between two and nine times. The chain links TRBV28 to TRBJ2-5, with 7 bases identical to TRBD2. The trim removed 6 bases at V and 1 base at J, leaving 8 bases unmatched. The CDR3 sequence is 15 residues long. Germline V lookup: CDR1 MDHEN, CDR2 SYDVKM. CDR3 sequence reads: CASSPLGTTQETQYF. The CDR3, as DNA: TGTGCCAGCAGCCCGCTCGGGACTACCCAAGAGACCCAGTACTTC.

The chain joins TRBV5-5 to TRBJ2-7, with 7 bases that match TRBD2. The CDR3 runs 13 residues. The germline gives CDR1 SGHKS, CDR2 YYEKEE (reference sequence). Unmatched junction bases numbered 8, after V lost 4 bases and J lost 7 bases. CDR3: CASSPAGAGEQYF. The CDR3 DNA reads TGTGCCAGCAGCCCGGCGGGAGCGGGTGAGCAGTACTTC.

For this clonotype: It is unclear where the CDR3 begins or ends on the DNA, so no DNA is shown, and the CDR3 is as TCRdb lists it. J is TRBJ2-4 and V is TRBV27; the table calls TRBD2, which could not be checked here. The germline gives CDR1 MNHEY, CDR2 SMNVEV (reference sequence). The CDR3 extends over 14 residues, inclusive of both ends. The CDR3 sequence is CASSILGQLHIQYF.

The CDR3 spells CASSLSGRVYEQYF. CDR3 DNA sequence: TGTGCCAGCAGCCTCAGCGGGAGGGTCTACGAGCAGTACTTC. V gene TRBV12-3 or TRBV12-4 combines with J gene TRBJ2-7, with TRBD2 identical over 10 bases. Unmatched junction bases numbered 5, after V lost 6 bases and J lost 3 bases. The CDR3 is made up of 14 amino acids.

The chain uses TRBV5-1 and TRBJ1-2; TRBD1 is a possible D gene (5 bases). This CDR3 region has 16 residues. From germline, CDR1 is SGHRS and CDR2 YFSETQ. V shed 0 bases and J shed 2 bases, with 14 bases lying between them. CDR3 DNA: TGCGCCAGCAGCTTGGGGCAGGGAGTACGGAACTATGGCTACACCTTC. Amino acid sequence: CASSLGQGVRNYGYTF.

Only a few counts were recorded for this clonotype. A much larger clone is a single base away; this may be a read error. The chain links TRBV12-3 or TRBV12-4 to TRBJ2-5; TRBD1 matches at 7 bases. The CDR3 covers 14 residues. CDR3 protein: CASSPGQVQEAQYF. CDR3 coding DNA: TGTGCCAGCAGCCCCGGACAGGTCCAAGAGGCCCAGTACTTC.

There are a few counts of this clonotype. The chain recombines TRBV29-1 with TRBJ2-7; D remains unclear. This CDR3 contains 13 residues. V was cut by 3 bases and J by 2 bases, with 11 bases left in between. CDR1 and CDR2 from the germline V gene are SQVTM and ANQGSEA. The CDR3 reads CSVDLGSTYEQYF. CDR3 in DNA: TGCAGCGTTGATTTGGGCAGCACCTACGAGCAGTACTTC.

This clonotype was seen a handful of times. The chain has TRBV9 and TRBJ2-1, with 9 bases that match TRBD2. Germline V gene sequence: CDR1 SGDLS, CDR2 YYNGEE. The CDR3 contains 16 residues. V was pared by 0 bases and J by 9 bases, with 10 bases of the junction left unmatched. The CDR3 reads CASSVELREGRGEQFF. CDR3 DNA sequence: TGTGCCAGCAGCGTAGAGCTGCGGGAGGGCCGGGGTGAGCAGTTCTTC.

The chain couples TRBV19 to TRBJ2-7, with 11 bases lining up with TRBD1. Germline V gives CDR1 LNHDA, CDR2 SQIVND (reference sequence). Germline trimming cut 5 bases from V and 7 bases from J; bases unmatched to any gene: 7. CDR3 length equals 14 residues. CDR3 amino acids: CASSDRDRGFEQYF. The CDR3 bases are TGTGCCAGTAGTGATCGGGACAGGGGGTTTGAGCAGTACTTC.

Ten or more counts support this clonotype. The V and J genes are TRBV28 and TRBJ2-7; 12 nucleotides align to TRBD2. The CDR3 is made up of 15 amino acids. V dropped 5 bases and J dropped 2; count of bases not matched to a gene: 4. Germline CDR1 is MDHEN and CDR2 is SYDVKM. This chain's CDR3 is CASSPTSGRPYEQYF. DNA of the CDR3: TGTGCCAGCAGTCCCACTAGCGGGAGGCCCTACGAGCAGTACTTC.

This clonotype was counted at least ten times. The genes are TRBV11-2 and TRBJ2-5; possible D gene TRBD2, 7 bases. The germline V gene encodes CDR1 SGHAT and CDR2 FQNNGV. There are 15 residues in the CDR3. Trimming removed 7 bases at V and 1 base at J, with 16 bases between. This chain's CDR3 is CASTAWGGSQETQYF. The CDR3 region has the DNA TGTGCCAGCACCGCATGGGGGGGCTCCCAAGAGACCCAGTACTTC.